This record looks at one T cell receptor (beta chain) sequence and its context. Its antigen is currently unknown. The data originate from a study of OX40 agonist ivuxolimab in advanced cancers. The junction had 8 bases not matched to a gene; V was cut back by 3 bases and J by 7 bases. The CDR3 contains 15 residues. Germline assignment: CDR1 LNHDA and CDR2 SQIVND (reference sequence). Only in-frame clones appear in the TCRdb table, and some are missing; sequencing was by immunoSEQ multiplex PCR. Here the sample spans about 47,000 clones, 84% being singletons. The study's findings and limits: CD8+ T cells showed, on average, more clonal expansion than CD4+ cells. Antigen specificity of clonally expanded peripheral T cells was not established.

The V call is TRBV19, the J call TRBJ1-5; TRBD1 agrees at 8 bases. The sequence was obtained from an adult with an advanced solid tumor such as melanoma, head and neck, liver or kidney cancer. Sample: CD4+ or CD8+ T cells sorted from blood, taken in a trial of the OX40 agonist ivuxolimab. CDR3 in amino acids: CASSIGQGARQPQHF. The CDR3 bases are TGTGCCAGTAGTATCGGGCAGGGGGCGAGGCAGCCCCAGCATTTT.